One sample yielded the 22 T cell receptor beta chains listed below, sequenced in a study of shared clonotypes between healthy human individuals. Assay: immunoSEQ multiplex PCR; the TCRdb copy retains only in-frame clones and omits some. Counted here are 1 million to 1.2 million clones, approximately 77% occurring once; the ten biggest clones make up approximately 0.95%. Input material: memory CD4+ T cells from PBMCs. Noted subset: CD45RA-negative fraction. The receptors originated from a man aged 18 to 29 in good health. Some clones in this sample may be carry-over from other donors' samples.

The genes are TRBV11-2 and TRBJ2-3; 8 nucleotides agree with TRBD2. Germline CDR1 SGHAT, CDR2 FQNNGV. Germline trimming cut 5 bases from V and 2 bases from J; bases unmatched to any gene: 12. The CDR3 has 17 amino acids. CDR3 nucleotides: TGTGCCAGCAGCGCCAGGCGGCGGGGGGTCGACACAGATACGCAGTATTTT. This gives the protein CASSARRRGVDTDTQYF.

The genes are TRBV5-6 and TRBJ2-6; 9 bases map to TRBD1. The CDR3 extends over 16 amino acids. Looked up from germline, CDR1 is SGHDT and CDR2 is YYEEEE. V dropped 3 bases and J dropped 3; count of bases not matched to a gene: 4. Written as DNA, the CDR3 is TGTGCCAGCAGCTGGGACAGGGCCGTTGGGGCCAACGTCCTGACTTTC. Its translation: CASSWDRAVGANVLTF.

At least ten counts were recorded for this clone. The sample carries other DNA sequences with the same CDR3. CDR3 coding DNA: TGTGCCTGGAAAGCGGGACATCGGAACACTGAAGCTTTCTTT. This encodes CAWKAGHRNTEAFF. The gene calls are TRBV30 and TRBJ1-1, with a weak D call TRBD1 (6 bases). The germline V gene has CDR1 GTSNPN and CDR2 SVGIG (reference sequence). Trimming pared 4 bases from V and 1 base from J, leaving 13 bases between. There are 14 residues in the CDR3.

V gene TRBV28 combines with J gene TRBJ2-2; TRBD1 is a possible D gene (5 bases). This CDR3 is built from 15 residues. Between the trimmed V and J ends, which lost 4 bases and 6 bases, there was a span of 15 bases. CDR1 and CDR2 (germline): MDHEN, SYDVKM. The CDR3 sequence: CASSSPGLVPGELFF. CDR3 nucleotide sequence: TGTGCCAGCAGTTCCCCAGGGTTGGTGCCCGGGGAGCTGTTTTTT.

V and J are TRBV28 and TRBJ1-2; the D gene is possibly TRBD1 (5 bases). The length of the CDR3 is 13 residues. Trimming cost V 6 bases and J 2 bases, with 10 bases left between them. Germline assignment: CDR1 MDHEN and CDR2 SYDVKM. The CDR3 reads CASRRDGNYGYTF. The CDR3 DNA reads as TGTGCCAGCAGGCGGGACGGCAACTATGGCTACACCTTC.

The rearrangement joins TRBV5-1 to TRBJ1-2; 8 bases match TRBD1. Germline CDR1 SGHRS, CDR2 YFSETQ. The junction had 9 bases not matched to a gene; V was cut back by 2 bases and J by 6 bases. The CDR3 has 15 amino acids. The CDR3: CASSFRGGQADGYTF. The CDR3 bases are TGCGCCAGCAGCTTCCGGGGGGGACAGGCTGATGGCTACACCTTC.

This chain uses TRBV27 with TRBJ2-5; D might be TRBD1 (6 bases). The J call may be in error: the DNA end matches TRBJ2-7 better. Germline V CDR1 and CDR2: MNHEY, SMNVEV (reference sequence). This CDR3 has 13 residues. The CDR3 here is CASSWKGGYEQYF. In DNA, the CDR3 is TGTGCCAGCAGTTGGAAAGGGGGCTACGAGCAGTACTTC.

This clone was detected only a few times. The genes are TRBV18 and TRBJ1-1, with D unclear. Germline V lookup: CDR1 KGHSH, CDR2 LQKENI. This CDR3 has 14 amino acids. V lost 0 bases to trimming and J lost 5 bases, with 10 bases between them. Here the CDR3 reads CASSPPVGGTEAFF. CDR3 sequence (DNA): TGTGCCAGCTCACCACCGGTAGGTGGGACTGAAGCTTTCTTT.

In regard to this clone: Other nucleotide sequences in the sample specify the same CDR3. The chain has TRBV5-4 and TRBJ2-3; 12 bases are a match to TRBD2. The V gene end was trimmed by 4 bases and the J gene end by 2 bases; junction bases not matched to a gene: 5. The CDR3 is made up of 16 amino acids. Germline V CDR1 and CDR2: SGHNT, YYREEE (reference sequence). The CDR3 nucleotides read TGTGCCAGCAGCGCGGGACTAGCGGGTATCACAGATACGCAGTATTTT. Translated, it gives CASSAGLAGITDTQYF.

Regarding this clone: The identical CDR3 is also encoded by other nucleotide sequences in the sample. The rearrangement links TRBV30 to TRBJ1-5; no clear D. V lost 2 bases and J lost 1, with 6 bases in between. Germline assignment: CDR1 GTSNPN and CDR2 SVGIG (reference sequence). CDR3 length equals 13 residues. The chain's CDR3 is CAWSLGSNQPQHF. CDR3 coding DNA: TGTGCCTGGAGTCTAGGGAGCAATCAGCCCCAGCATTTT.

With respect to this clone: A much larger clonotype is one base distant, so this may be a read error. The chain has TRBV2 and TRBJ2-7, with no clear D. The CDR3 totals 13 residues. The V gene's germline CDR1 is SNHLY and CDR2 FYNNEI. The V gene lost 3 bases and the J gene lost 3 bases, with 9 bases spanning the gap. The CDR3 loop is CASSEEGFYEQYF. The CDR3 region has the DNA TGTGCCAGCAGTGAGGAAGGGTTCTACGAGCAGTACTTC.

This chain uses TRBV28 with TRBJ1-4; maybe TRBD1 (5 bases). The V end was cut by 4 bases, the J end by 8 bases, with 14 bases between. The CDR3 extends over 14 amino acids. Germline CDR1 and CDR2: MDHEN and SYDVKM. CDR3 amino acids: CASSYPGNREKLFF. Here the CDR3 DNA reads TGTGCCAGCAGTTATCCAGGGAATCGGGAAAAACTGTTTTTT.

V is TRBV18 and J is TRBJ2-5; perhaps D is TRBD1 or TRBD2 (5 bases each). Germline CDR1 is KGHSH and CDR2 is LQKENI. V was cut by 4 bases and J by 2 bases, with 14 bases left in between. There are 15 residues in the CDR3. The CDR3 here is CASSQGRAVQETQYF. DNA for the CDR3: TGTGCCAGCTCACAGGGGAGAGCGGTACAAGAGACCCAGTACTTC.

The chain is built from TRBV5-4 and TRBJ1-2; TRBD1 aligns across 7 bases. J lost 4 bases, V lost 2 bases, and 11 bases had no gene match. This CDR3 comprises 16 residues. CDR1 and CDR2 (germline): SGHNT, YYREEE (reference sequence). CDR3 protein: CASSLDTGTVTYGYTF. DNA for the CDR3: TGTGCCAGCAGCTTAGATACCGGGACAGTGACCTATGGCTACACCTTC.

As regards this clone: The same CDR3 can be traced to other DNA sequences in this sample. The V and J genes are TRBV18 and TRBJ2-2, with D possibly TRBD1 on 5 matching bases. V lost 3 bases and J 5 bases, leaving 10 bases between the germline ends. Germline CDR1 is KGHSH and CDR2 is LQKENI. CDR3 length: 14 residues. In DNA form, the CDR3 reads TGTGCCAGCTCACCTCCGGCAGGGACCGGGGAGCTGTTTTTT. Amino acids: CASSPPAGTGELFF.

V usage is TRBV2 and J usage is TRBJ2-7; 11 nucleotides line up with TRBD2. The CDR3 loop spans 15 amino acids. Germline trimming cut 4 bases from V and 6 bases from J; bases unmatched to any gene: 8. Germline V gives CDR1 SNHLY, CDR2 FYNNEI. In DNA, the CDR3 is TGTGCCAGCAGTGTTCTAGCGGGAGGACAGGGCGAGCAGTACTTC. Its protein product is CASSVLAGGQGEQYF.

Only one count was recorded for this clone. The rearrangement joins TRBV6-6 to TRBJ1-5; D is possibly TRBD1 (5 bases). V was cut by 8 bases and J by 6 bases, with 14 bases left in between. The germline V gene has CDR1 MNHNY and CDR2 SVGAGI (reference sequence). This CDR3 spans 13 amino acids. The CDR3 DNA reads TGTGCCAGCTTAGGTGGGGGTGGTCAGCCCCAGCATTTT. This sequence encodes CASLGGGGQPQHF.

The chain is built from TRBV30 and TRBJ2-7; D is unclear. Trimming removed 1 base from V and 3 bases from J, with 10 bases in between. Germline CDR1 GTSNPN, CDR2 SVGIG (reference sequence). The CDR3 runs to 13 residues. CDR3 sequence reads: CAWSADANYEQYF. CDR3 DNA sequence: TGTGCCTGGAGTGCGGACGCTAACTACGAGCAGTACTTC. Complete variable domain (other parts from reference TRBV30 and TRBJ2-7): SQTIHQWPATLVQPVGSPLSLECTVEGTSNPNLYWYRQAAGRGLQLLFYSVGIGQISSEVPQNLSASRPQDRQFILSSKKLLLSDSGFYLCAWSADANYEQYFGPGTRLTVT.

The J gene is TRBJ1-6, the V gene TRBV28; 7 bases are shared with TRBD1. Germline assignment: CDR1 MDHEN and CDR2 SYDVKM. This CDR3 spans 16 amino acids. V gave up 6 bases and J gave up 3 bases; unmatched junction bases: 8. CDR3 bases: TGTGCCAGCAGCCTCGCACCAGGGGGCTATAATTCACCCCTCCACTTT. Protein: CASSLAPGGYNSPLHF.

The chain joins TRBV11-2 to TRBJ2-1; either TRBD1 or TRBD2 may supply D (7 bases each). This CDR3 is built from 16 residues. Germline assignment: CDR1 SGHAT and CDR2 FQNNGV. Trimming pared 5 bases from V and 7 bases from J, leaving 21 bases between. DNA of the CDR3: TGTGCCAGCAGCGTGAGGCCGCAGGGGGGGGAGAATGAGCAGTTCTTC. This codes for CASSVRPQGGENEQFF.

The V call is TRBV28, the J call TRBJ1-2; maybe TRBD1 (6 bases). This CDR3 comprises 14 residues. Trimming stripped 6 bases from V and 2 bases from J, with 13 bases between. Germline loops: CDR1 MDHEN, CDR2 SYDVKM. The CDR3 region is CASSPPGQNYGYTF. The CDR3 DNA reads TGTGCCAGCAGCCCCCCCGGACAGAACTATGGCTACACCTTC.

This chain connects TRBV5-1 to TRBJ1-5; no clear D gene. The CDR3 totals 14 residues. The germline gives CDR1 SGHRS, CDR2 YFSETQ. The V end lost 0 bases, the J end lost 3 bases, and 7 bases lay between the germline ends. This chain's CDR3 is CASSLDSDNQPQHF. In nucleotides, the CDR3 is TGCGCCAGCAGCTTGGACTCAGACAATCAGCCCCAGCATTTT.